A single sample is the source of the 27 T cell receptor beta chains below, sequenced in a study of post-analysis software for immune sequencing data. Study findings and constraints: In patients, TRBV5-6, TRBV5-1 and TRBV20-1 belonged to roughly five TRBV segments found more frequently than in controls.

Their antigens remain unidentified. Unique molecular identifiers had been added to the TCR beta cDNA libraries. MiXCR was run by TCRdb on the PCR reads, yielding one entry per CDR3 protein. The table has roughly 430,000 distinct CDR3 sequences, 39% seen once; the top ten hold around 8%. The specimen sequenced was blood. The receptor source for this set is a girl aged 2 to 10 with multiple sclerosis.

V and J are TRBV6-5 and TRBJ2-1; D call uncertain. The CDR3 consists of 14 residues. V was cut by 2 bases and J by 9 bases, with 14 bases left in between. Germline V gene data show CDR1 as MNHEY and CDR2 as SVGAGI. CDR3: CASSYDLEMSEQFF. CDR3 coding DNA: TGTGCCAGCAGTTACGACCTAGAAATGAGTGAGCAGTTCTTC.

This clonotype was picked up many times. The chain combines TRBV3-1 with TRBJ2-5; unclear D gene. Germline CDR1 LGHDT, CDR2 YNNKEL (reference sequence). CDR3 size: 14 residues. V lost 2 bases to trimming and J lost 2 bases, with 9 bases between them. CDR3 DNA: TGTGCCAGCAGCCAACAGGCTAGTCAAGAGACCCAGTACTTC. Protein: CASSQQASQETQYF.

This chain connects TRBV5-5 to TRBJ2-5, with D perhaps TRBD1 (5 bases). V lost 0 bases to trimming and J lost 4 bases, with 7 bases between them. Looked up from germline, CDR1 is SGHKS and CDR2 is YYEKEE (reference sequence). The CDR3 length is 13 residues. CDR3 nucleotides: TGTGCCAGCAGCTTGGAGGGGCTAGAGACCCAGTACTTC. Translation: CASSLEGLETQYF.

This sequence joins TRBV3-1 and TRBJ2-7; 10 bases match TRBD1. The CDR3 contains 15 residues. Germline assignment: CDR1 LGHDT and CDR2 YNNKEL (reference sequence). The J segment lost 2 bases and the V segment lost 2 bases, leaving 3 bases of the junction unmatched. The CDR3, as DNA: TGTGCCAGCAGCCAACGGGACAGGGGAACCTACGAGCAGTACTTC. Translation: CASSQRDRGTYEQYF.

CDR3 sequence (DNA): TGCAGCGTTGAGACTAGCGGGAGGTCTTCCGGGACCCAGTACTTC. It translates to CSVETSGRSSGTQYF. This rearrangement joins TRBV29-1 to TRBJ2-5; 13 nucleotides line up with TRBD2. V lost 3 bases and J lost 7; bases outside the gene matches: 8. The germline V gene encodes CDR1 SQVTM and CDR2 ANQGSEA. This CDR3 comprises 15 residues.

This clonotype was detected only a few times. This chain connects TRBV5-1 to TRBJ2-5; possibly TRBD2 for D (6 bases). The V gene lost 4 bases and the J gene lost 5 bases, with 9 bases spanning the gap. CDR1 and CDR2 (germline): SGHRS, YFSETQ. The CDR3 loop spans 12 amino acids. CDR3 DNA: TGCGCCAGCAGCACGGAGGGGGAGACCCAGTACTTC. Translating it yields CASSTEGETQYF.

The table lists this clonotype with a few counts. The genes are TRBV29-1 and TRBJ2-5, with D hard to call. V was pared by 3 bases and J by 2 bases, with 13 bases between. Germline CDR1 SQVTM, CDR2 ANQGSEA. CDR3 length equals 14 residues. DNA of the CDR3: TGCAGCGTTGAGCCTGTGGAAGAGCAAGAGACCCAGTACTTC. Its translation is CSVEPVEEQETQYF.

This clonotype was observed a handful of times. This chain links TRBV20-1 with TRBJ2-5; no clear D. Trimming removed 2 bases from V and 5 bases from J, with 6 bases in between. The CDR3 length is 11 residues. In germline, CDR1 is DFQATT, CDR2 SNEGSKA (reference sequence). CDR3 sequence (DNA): TGCAGTGCTAGACCCCGGGAGACCCAGTACTTC. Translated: CSARPRETQYF.

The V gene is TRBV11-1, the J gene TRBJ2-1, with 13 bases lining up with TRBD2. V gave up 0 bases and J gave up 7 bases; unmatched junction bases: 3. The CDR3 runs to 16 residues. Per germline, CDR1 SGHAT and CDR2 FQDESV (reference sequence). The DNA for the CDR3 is TGTGCCAGCAGCTTAGCGCTGACTAGCGGGAGGAATGAGCAGTTCTTC. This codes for CASSLALTSGRNEQFF.

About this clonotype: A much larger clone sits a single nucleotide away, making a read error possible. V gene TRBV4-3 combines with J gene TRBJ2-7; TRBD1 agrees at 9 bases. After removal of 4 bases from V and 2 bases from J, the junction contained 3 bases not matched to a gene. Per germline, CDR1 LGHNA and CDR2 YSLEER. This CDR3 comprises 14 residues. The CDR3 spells CASSRGTGTYEQYF. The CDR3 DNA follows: TGCGCCAGCAGCCGCGGGACAGGGACCTACGAGCAGTACTTC.

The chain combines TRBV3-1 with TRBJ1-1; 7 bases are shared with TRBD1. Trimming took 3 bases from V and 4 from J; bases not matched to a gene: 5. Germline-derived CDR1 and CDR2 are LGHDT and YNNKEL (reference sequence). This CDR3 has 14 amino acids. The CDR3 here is CASSQETGSTEAFF. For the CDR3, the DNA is TGTGCCAGCAGCCAGGAGACAGGGAGCACTGAAGCTTTCTTT.

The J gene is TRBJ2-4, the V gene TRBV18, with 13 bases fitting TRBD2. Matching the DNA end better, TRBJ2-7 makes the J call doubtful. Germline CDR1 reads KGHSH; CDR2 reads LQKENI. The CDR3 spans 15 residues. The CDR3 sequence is CASSKGLAGHNEQYF. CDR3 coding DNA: TGTGCCAGCTCAAAGGGACTAGCGGGACACAACGAGCAGTACTTC.

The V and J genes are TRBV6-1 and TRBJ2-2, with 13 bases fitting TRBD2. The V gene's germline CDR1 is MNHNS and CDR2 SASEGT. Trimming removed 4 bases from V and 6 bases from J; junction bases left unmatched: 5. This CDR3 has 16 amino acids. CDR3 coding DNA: TGTGCCAGCAGTGGACTAGCGGGGGGTTACGCCGGGGAGCTGTTTTTT. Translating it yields CASSGLAGGYAGELFF.

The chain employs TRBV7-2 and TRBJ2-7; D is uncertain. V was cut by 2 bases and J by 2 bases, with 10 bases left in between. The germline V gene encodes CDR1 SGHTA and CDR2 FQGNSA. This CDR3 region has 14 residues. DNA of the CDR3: TGTGCCAGCAGCTTAACCGCACATCCCTACGAGCAGTACTTC. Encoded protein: CASSLTAHPYEQYF. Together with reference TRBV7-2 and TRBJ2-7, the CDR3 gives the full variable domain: GAGVSQSPSNKVTEKGKDVELRCDPISGHTALYWYRQSLGQGLEFLIYFQGNSAPDKSGLPSDRFSAERTGGSVSTLTIQRTQQEDSAVYLCASSLTAHPYEQYFGPGTRLTVT.

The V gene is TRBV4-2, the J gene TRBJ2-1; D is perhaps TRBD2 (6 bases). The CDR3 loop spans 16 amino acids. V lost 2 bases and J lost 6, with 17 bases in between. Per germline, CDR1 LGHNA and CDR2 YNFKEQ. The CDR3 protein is CASSQQEGSNLNEQFF. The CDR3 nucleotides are TGTGCCAGCAGCCAACAGGAGGGGTCCAACCTCAATGAGCAGTTCTTC.

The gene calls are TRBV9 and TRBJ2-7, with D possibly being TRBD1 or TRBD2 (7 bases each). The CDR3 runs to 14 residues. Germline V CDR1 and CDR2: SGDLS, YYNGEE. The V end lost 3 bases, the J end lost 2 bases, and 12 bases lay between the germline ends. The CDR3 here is CASSERDSPYEQYF. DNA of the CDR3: TGTGCCAGCAGCGAGCGGGACAGCCCCTACGAGCAGTACTTC.

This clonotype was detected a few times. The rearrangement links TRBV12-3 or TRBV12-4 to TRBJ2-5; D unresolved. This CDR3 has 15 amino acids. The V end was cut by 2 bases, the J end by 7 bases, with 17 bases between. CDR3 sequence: CASSLTLIKSATQYF. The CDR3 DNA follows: TGTGCCAGCAGTTTAACCTTGATCAAGAGTGCGACCCAGTACTTC.

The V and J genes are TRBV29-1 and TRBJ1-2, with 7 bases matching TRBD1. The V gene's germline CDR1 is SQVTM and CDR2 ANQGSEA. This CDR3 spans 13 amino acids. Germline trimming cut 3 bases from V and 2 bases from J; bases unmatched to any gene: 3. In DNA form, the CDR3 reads TGCAGCGTTGAGGGACAGACAAACTATGGCTACACCTTC. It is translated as CSVEGQTNYGYTF.

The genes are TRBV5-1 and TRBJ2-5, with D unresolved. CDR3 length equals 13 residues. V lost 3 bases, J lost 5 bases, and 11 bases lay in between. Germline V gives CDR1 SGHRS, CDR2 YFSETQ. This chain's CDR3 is CASSWSLGETQYF. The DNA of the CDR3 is TGCGCCAGCAGCTGGTCCCTGGGGGAGACCCAGTACTTC.

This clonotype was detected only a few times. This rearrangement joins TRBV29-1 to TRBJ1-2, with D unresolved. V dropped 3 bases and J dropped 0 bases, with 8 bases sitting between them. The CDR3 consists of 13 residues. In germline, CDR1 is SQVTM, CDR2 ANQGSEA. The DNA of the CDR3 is TGCAGCGTTGAGAACAGTCCTAACTATGGCTACACCTTC. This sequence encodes CSVENSPNYGYTF. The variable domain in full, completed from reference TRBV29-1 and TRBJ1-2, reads SAVISQKPSRDICQRGTSLTIQCQVDSQVTMMFWYRQQPGQSLTLIATANQGSEATYESGFVIDKFPISRPNLTFSTLTVSNMSPEDSSIYLCSVENSPNYGYTFGSGTRLTVV.

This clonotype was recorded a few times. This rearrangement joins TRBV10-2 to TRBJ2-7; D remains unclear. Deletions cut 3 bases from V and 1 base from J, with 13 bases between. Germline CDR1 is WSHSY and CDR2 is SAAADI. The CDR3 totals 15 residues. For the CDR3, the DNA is TGCGCCAGCAGTGATCTGATAGATAGATCCTACGAGCAGTACTTC. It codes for CASSDLIDRSYEQYF.

The CDR3 loop is CASNRGPYEQYF. CDR3 in DNA: TGTGCCAGCAATCGGGGACCCTACGAGCAGTACTTC. The gene calls are TRBV7-9 and TRBJ2-7, with D possibly called TRBD1 or TRBD2 (5 bases each). Trimming removed 7 bases at V and 2 bases at J, with 9 bases between. From germline, CDR1 is SEHNR and CDR2 FQNEAQ (reference sequence). This CDR3 comprises 12 residues.

The DNA of the CDR3 is TGTGCCAGCAGTTTAGCGGGAGAAGGAAGAAACATTCAGTACTTC. It specifies CASSLAGEGRNIQYF. The chain links TRBV28 to TRBJ2-4; 7 bases match TRBD2. Germline V lookup: CDR1 MDHEN, CDR2 SYDVKM. The junction had 7 bases not matched to a gene; V was cut back by 2 bases and J by 6 bases. CDR3 size: 15 residues.

As DNA, the CDR3 is TGTGCCAGCAGCCTGGAACGCACAGATACGCAGTATTTT. This sequence encodes CASSLERTDTQYF. This chain links TRBV7-9 with TRBJ2-3; no reliable D call. The CDR3 totals 13 residues. The V and J ends lost 5 bases and 1 base respectively, with 7 bases between them. Germline V gives CDR1 SEHNR, CDR2 FQNEAQ (reference sequence).

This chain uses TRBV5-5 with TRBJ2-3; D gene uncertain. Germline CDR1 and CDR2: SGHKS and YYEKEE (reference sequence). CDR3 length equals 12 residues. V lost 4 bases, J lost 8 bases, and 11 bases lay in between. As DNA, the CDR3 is TGTGCCAGCAGCACCCCTCGAGCTACGCAGTATTTT. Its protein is CASSTPRATQYF.

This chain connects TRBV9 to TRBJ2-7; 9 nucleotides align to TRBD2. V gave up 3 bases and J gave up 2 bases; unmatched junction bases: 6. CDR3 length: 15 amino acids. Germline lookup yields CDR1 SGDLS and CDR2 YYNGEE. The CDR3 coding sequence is TGTGCCAGCAGCGCCTTAGCGGGAGCCGCCTACGAGCAGTACTTC. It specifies CASSALAGAAYEQYF.

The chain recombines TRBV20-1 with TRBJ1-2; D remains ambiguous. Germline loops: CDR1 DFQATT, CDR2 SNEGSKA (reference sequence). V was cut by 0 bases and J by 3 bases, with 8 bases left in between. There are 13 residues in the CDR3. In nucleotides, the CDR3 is TGCAGTGCTAGAGATCCAATCTACTATGGCTACACCTTC. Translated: CSARDPIYYGYTF.